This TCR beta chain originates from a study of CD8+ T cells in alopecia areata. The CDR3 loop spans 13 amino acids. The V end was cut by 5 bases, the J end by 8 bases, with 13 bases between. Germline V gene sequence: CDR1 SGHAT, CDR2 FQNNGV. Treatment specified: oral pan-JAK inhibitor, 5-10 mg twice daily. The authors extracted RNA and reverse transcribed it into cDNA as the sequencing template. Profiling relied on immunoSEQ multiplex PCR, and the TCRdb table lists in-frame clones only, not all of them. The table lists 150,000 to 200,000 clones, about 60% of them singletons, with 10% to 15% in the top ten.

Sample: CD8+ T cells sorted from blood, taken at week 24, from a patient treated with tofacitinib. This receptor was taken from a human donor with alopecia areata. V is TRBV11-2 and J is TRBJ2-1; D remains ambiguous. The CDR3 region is CASSREFKDEQFF. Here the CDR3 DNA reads TGTGCCAGCAGCCGAGAGTTTAAGGATGAGCAGTTCTTC.